A single sample is the source of the 6 T cell receptor beta chains below, sequenced in a study of T cells in pancreatic ductal adenocarcinoma (dated by TCRdb to about 2017). The pancreatic ductal adenocarcinoma patients who were selected had gone through surgery without receiving any neoadjuvant therapy. Library preparation used the immunoSEQ multiplex PCR assay. TCRdb's version of the immuneACCESS table is confined to in-frame rearrangements and falls short of the full clone set. An unresolved V gene accounts for under half of the shortfall where checked; the remainder is of unknown origin. For this sample the table gives around 15,000 clones, of which approximately 90% were detected only once. The ten largest clones capture 15% to 20% of the sample. The material sequenced was PBMCs. The receptors were sampled from a human donor with pancreatic ductal adenocarcinoma.

This clone was seen a few times. This chain joins TRBV25-1 and TRBJ2-7, with 9 bases matching TRBD1. Germline V lookup: CDR1 MGHDK, CDR2 SYGVNS. Losses at the gene ends were 7 bases for V and 0 bases for J; bases not matched to a gene: 7. The CDR3 sequence is 15 residues long. CDR3 in DNA: TGTGCCAGCACCGACAGGGGGTATAGCTCCTACGAGCAGTACTTC. Protein sequence: CASTDRGYSSYEQYF.

The rearrangement links TRBV6-5 to TRBJ2-7; D unclear. This CDR3 region has 11 residues. Between the trimmed V and J ends, which lost 5 bases and 3 bases, there was a span of 5 bases. The V gene's germline CDR1 is MNHEY and CDR2 SVGAGI. CDR3 sequence: CASSDLYEQYF. The CDR3 DNA sequence: TGTGCCAGCAGTGATCTCTACGAGCAGTACTTC.

The chain employs TRBV6-1 and TRBJ1-2; D gene uncertain. The V end was cut by 2 bases, the J end by 2 bases, with 6 bases between. Germline loops: CDR1 MNHNS, CDR2 SASEGT. This CDR3 comprises 13 residues. For the CDR3, the DNA is TGTGCCAGCAGTGAACCCAAGAACTATGGCTACACCTTC. Encoded protein: CASSEPKNYGYTF.

The J gene is TRBJ1-1, the V gene TRBV10-3, with 7 bases lining up with TRBD1. Trimming cost V 6 bases and J 1 base; bases outside gene matches: 17. This CDR3 spans 18 amino acids. Germline lookup yields CDR1 ENHRY and CDR2 SYGVKD. The CDR3: CAIRDFGGGQKTNTEAFF. For the CDR3, the DNA is TGTGCCATCAGAGACTTCGGGGGGGGACAGAAGACGAACACTGAAGCTTTCTTT.

The rearrangement links TRBV2 to TRBJ2-2; D is uncertain. V was cut by 2 bases and J by 0 bases, with 7 bases left in between. The CDR3 has 15 amino acids. CDR1 and CDR2 (germline): SNHLY, FYNNEI. CDR3 sequence reads: CASSERQSNTGELFF. In nucleotides, the CDR3 is TGTGCCAGCAGTGAACGGCAGTCGAACACCGGGGAGCTGTTTTTT.

The chain employs TRBV10-1 and TRBJ1-5; no clear D gene. Germline CDR1 reads WNHNN; CDR2 reads SYGVQD (reference sequence). The CDR3 contains 19 residues. Trimming took off 0 bases at V and 6 bases at J, with 24 bases between the two ends. In nucleotides, the CDR3 is TGCGCCAGCAGTGAGTCGAACGTTGCCGGGGTTGAAATGTGTCAGCCCCAGCATTTT. Residues: CASSESNVAGVEMCQPQHF.